This T cell receptor (beta chain) stems from a study of T cell repertoires in cytomegalovirus infection. Study in general: Based on public TCR beta signatures, there were indications of CMV infection and of a matching HLA type. Study-wide results and caveats: HLA-C-restricted CMV-specific TCR beta clonotypes were dominant in the ex vivo response. Identification of carriers of CMV plus the relevant HLA was achieved through cumulative public TCR beta family frequency.

Trimming removed 5 bases from V and 2 bases from J; junction bases left unmatched: 4. There are 15 residues in the CDR3. Germline CDR1 and CDR2: MNHEY and SVGEGT. TCRdb itself ran the reads through MiXCR, one entry per CDR3 protein. The table has roughly 240,000 distinct CDR3 sequences, roughly 6.5% seen once. In this sample, this clonotype turned up many times. The antigen is unknown. The sequenced material came from PBMCs. The TCR originated in a human donor in good health (CMV status not recorded). Some clones in this sample may be carry-over from other donors' samples. The V gene is TRBV6-2 or TRBV6-3, the J gene TRBJ2-1; 9 bases map to TRBD2. The CDR3 protein is CASSPSGVAYNEQFF. The CDR3 coding sequence is TGTGCCAGCAGTCCTAGCGGGGTGGCCTACAATGAGCAGTTCTTC.